This T cell receptor (beta chain) was sequenced during a study of neurological immune-mediated disorders. Study-level findings and limits: The expanded clones of different subjects shared no CDR3 amino acid sequences (suggesting private repertoires in all groups).

Libraries used 2 million unsorted PBMCs kept frozen in RNAlater. Germline V CDR1 and CDR2: KGHSH, LQKENI. V lost 4 bases and J 2 bases, leaving 9 bases between the germline ends. This CDR3 is built from 13 residues. This clonotype was seen at least ten times. What it recognizes is unknown. Template-switch 5'RACE cDNA synthesis added a 10-nucleotide unique molecular identifier. TCRdb re-called the 5' RACE reads with MiXCR, one entry per CDR3 protein. The sample carries 20,000 to 30,000 distinct CDR3 sequences, 10% to 15% recorded once. The V gene is TRBV18, the J gene TRBJ2-7, with D hard to call. The receptor's source is a woman aged 60-75 years with HTLV-1-associated myelopathy (HAM/TSP). The sequencing sample was made of PBMCs. This CDR3 is CASSLTDAYEQYF. CDR3 DNA sequence: TGTGCCAGCTCACTGACGGATGCCTACGAGCAGTACTTC.